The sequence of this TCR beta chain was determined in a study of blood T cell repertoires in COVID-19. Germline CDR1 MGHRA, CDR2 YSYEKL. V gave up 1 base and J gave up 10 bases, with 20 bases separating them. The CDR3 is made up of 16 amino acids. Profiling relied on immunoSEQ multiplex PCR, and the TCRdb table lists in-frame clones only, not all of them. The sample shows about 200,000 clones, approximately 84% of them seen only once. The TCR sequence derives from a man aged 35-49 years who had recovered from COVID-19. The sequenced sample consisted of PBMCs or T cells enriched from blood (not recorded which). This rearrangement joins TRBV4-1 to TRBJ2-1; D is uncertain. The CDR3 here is CASSQGFSWQAKEQFF. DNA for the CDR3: TGCGCCAGCAGCCAAGGTTTTTCTTGGCAGGCCAAGGAGCAGTTCTTC.